These 4 T cell receptor beta chains share one sample of origin, sequenced in a study of OX40 agonist ivuxolimab in advanced cancers. The data were produced by immunoSEQ multiplex PCR, yet TCRdb's version contains in-frame clones alone and is incomplete. The sample holds 85,000 to 90,000 clones; around 85% are singletons and the top ten take around 0.2%. The sample consisted of CD4+ or CD8+ T cells sorted from blood, taken in a trial of the OX40 agonist ivuxolimab. The receptors come from an adult with an advanced solid tumor such as melanoma, head and neck, liver or kidney cancer.

Note on this clone: Other DNA sequences in the same sample also yield this CDR3. The rearrangement uses TRBV2 and TRBJ1-5; no clear D. Germline V gene data show CDR1 as SNHLY and CDR2 as FYNNEI. Trimming left V 6 bases short and J 0 bases short, with 6 bases between. CDR3 size: 13 residues. As DNA, the CDR3 is TGTGCCAGCAGACGAGATAGCAATCAGCCCCAGCATTTT. Its translation: CASRRDSNQPQHF.

The chain has TRBV30 and TRBJ2-7, with 7 bases matching TRBD1. The J segment lost 0 bases and the V segment lost 3 bases, leaving 11 bases of the junction unmatched. The CDR3 consists of 16 residues. Germline V gene sequence: CDR1 GTSNPN, CDR2 SVGIG (reference sequence). The CDR3 is CAWRGGQAKSSYEQYF. CDR3 DNA sequence: TGTGCCTGGAGGGGCGGACAGGCGAAAAGCTCCTACGAGCAGTACTTC.

This clone came up once. The chain couples TRBV11-2 to TRBJ2-2; possibly TRBD2 for D (6 bases). Per the germline V gene, CDR1 is SGHAT and CDR2 is FQNNGV. The CDR3 is made up of 14 amino acids. Trimming pared 5 bases from V and 6 bases from J, leaving 13 bases between. This CDR3 reads CASSATSPAGELFF. For the CDR3, the DNA is TGTGCCAGCAGCGCGACTAGTCCTGCCGGGGAGCTGTTTTTT. Complete variable domain (other parts from reference TRBV11-2 and TRBJ2-2): EAGVAQSPRYKIIEKRQSVAFWCNPISGHATLYWYQQILGQGPKLLIQFQNNGVVDDSQLPKDRFSAERLKGVDSTLKIQPAKLEDSAVYLCASSATSPAGELFFGEGSRLTVL.

The table lists this clone with a few counts. CDR3 in amino acids: CASSAGKSEQFF. CDR3 coding DNA: TGTGCCAGCAGCGCGGGGAAGAGTGAGCAGTTCTTC. This sequence joins TRBV28 and TRBJ2-1; TRBD2 might be the D (6 bases). CDR3 length equals 12 residues. Trimming shortened V by 6 bases and J by 9 bases, and 12 bases separated the two germline ends. Germline loops: CDR1 MDHEN, CDR2 SYDVKM. Together with reference TRBV28 and TRBJ2-1, the CDR3 gives the full variable domain: DVKVTQSSRYLVKRTGEKVFLECVQDMDHENMFWYRQDPGLGLRLIYFSYDVKMKEKGDIPEGYSVSREKKERFSLILESASTNQTSMYLCASSAGKSEQFFGPGTRLTVL.